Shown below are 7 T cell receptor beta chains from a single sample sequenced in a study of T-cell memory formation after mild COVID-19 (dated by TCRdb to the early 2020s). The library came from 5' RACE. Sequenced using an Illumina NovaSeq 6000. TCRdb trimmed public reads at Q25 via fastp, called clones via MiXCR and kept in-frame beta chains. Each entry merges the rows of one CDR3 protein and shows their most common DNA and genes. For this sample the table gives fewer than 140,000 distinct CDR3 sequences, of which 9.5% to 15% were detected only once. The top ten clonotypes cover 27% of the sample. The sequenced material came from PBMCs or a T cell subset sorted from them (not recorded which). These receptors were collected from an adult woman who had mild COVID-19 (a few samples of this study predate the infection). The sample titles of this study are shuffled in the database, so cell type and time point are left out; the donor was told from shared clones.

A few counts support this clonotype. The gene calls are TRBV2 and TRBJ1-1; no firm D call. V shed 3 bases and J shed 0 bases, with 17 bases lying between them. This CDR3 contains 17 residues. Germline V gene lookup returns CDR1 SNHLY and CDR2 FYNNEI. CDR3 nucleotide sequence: TGTGCCAGCAGTGATGGGCCCCTACGGCCCATGAACACTGAAGCTTTCTTT. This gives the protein CASSDGPLRPMNTEAFF.

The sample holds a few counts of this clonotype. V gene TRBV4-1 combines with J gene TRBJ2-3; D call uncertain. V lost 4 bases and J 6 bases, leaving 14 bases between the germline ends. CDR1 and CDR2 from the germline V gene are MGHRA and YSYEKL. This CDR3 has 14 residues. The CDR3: CASSRTTGGDTQYF. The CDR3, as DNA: TGCGCCAGCAGCCGAACCACTGGTGGGGATACGCAGTATTTT.

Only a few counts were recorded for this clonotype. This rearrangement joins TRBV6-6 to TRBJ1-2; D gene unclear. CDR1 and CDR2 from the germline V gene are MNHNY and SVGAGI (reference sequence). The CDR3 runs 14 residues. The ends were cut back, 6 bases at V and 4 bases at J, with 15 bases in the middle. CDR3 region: CASRTLLGGYGYTF. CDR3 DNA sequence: TGTGCCAGCAGAACACTCTTGGGCGGCTATGGCTACACCTTC.

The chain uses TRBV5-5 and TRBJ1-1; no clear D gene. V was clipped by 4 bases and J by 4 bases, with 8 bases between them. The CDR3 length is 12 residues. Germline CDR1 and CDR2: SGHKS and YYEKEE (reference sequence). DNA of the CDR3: TGTGCCAGCAGCCCGGCAGGCACTGAAGCTTTCTTT. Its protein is CASSPAGTEAFF.

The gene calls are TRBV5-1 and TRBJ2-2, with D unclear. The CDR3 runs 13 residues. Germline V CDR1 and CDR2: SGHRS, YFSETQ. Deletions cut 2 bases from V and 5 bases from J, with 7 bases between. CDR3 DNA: TGCGCCAGCAGCTTATTCGGGACCGGGGAGCTGTTTTTT. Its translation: CASSLFGTGELFF.

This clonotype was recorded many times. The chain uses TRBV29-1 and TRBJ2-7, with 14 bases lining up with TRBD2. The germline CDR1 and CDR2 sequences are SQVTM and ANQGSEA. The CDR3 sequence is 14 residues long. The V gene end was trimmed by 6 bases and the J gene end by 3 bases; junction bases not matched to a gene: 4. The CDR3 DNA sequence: TGCAGCGTCCTGGGACTAGCGGGAGTCTACGAGCAGTACTTC. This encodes CSVLGLAGVYEQYF.

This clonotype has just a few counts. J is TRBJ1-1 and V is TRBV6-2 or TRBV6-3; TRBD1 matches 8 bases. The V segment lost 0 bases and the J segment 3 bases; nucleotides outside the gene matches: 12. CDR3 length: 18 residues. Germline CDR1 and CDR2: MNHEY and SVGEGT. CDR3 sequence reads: CASSYSTGTGSWYTEAFF. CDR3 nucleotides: TGTGCCAGCAGTTACTCGACAGGGACAGGCTCATGGTACACTGAAGCTTTCTTT.